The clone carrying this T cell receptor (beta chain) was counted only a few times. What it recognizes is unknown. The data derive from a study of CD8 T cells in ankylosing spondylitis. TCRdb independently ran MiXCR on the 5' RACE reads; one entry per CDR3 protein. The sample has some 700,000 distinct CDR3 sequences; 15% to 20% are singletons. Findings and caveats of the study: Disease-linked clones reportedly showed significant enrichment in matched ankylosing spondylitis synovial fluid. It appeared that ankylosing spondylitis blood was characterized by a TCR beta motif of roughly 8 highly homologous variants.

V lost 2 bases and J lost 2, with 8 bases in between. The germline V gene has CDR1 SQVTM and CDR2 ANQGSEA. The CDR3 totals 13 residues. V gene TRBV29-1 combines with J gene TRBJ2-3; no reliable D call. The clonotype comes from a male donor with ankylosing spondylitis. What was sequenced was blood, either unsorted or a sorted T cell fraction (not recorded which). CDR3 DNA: TGCAGCGTTGAACCCTACTCCACAGATACGCAGTATTTT. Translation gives CSVEPYSTDTQYF.